The 10 T cell receptor beta chains presented below share a single source sample, sequenced in a study of beta chain features in type 1 diabetes. Of the isolated RNA, all was reverse transcribed, and so the sequenced material was expressed TCRB transcripts. The assay was immunoSEQ multiplex PCR, and TCRdb's table has in-frame clones only and misses some. The sample contains around 400,000 clones, 10% to 15% of which appear only once. The specimen was naive CD4+ T cells from blood. These receptors were collected from a young man in good health.

This clone has more than one count but fewer than ten. This chain links TRBV27 with TRBJ2-7; no definite D call. Germline V lookup: CDR1 MNHEY, CDR2 SMNVEV (reference sequence). There are 13 residues in the CDR3. Trimming took 5 bases from V and 3 from J, leaving 11 bases between them. The CDR3 reads CASSLVASYEQYF. CDR3 in DNA: TGTGCCAGCAGTCTAGTGGCAAGCTACGAGCAGTACTTC.

This clone was seen only a few times. The chain employs TRBV6-6 and TRBJ2-6; 8 bases are a match to TRBD1. The CDR3 is 16 amino acids. V shed 6 bases and J 3 bases; nucleotides not matched to a gene: 7. Germline CDR1 is MNHNY and CDR2 is SVGAGI (reference sequence). CDR3 nucleotides: TGTGCCAGCAGGGACAGGGTACAAGTTGGGGCCAACGTCCTGACTTTC. Translation: CASRDRVQVGANVLTF.

This clone has only a few counts. The chain recombines TRBV30 with TRBJ2-4, with 8 positions matching TRBD1. Germline CDR1 is GTSNPN and CDR2 is SVGIG (reference sequence). V dropped 3 bases and J dropped 0; count of bases not matched to a gene: 7. This CDR3 region has 16 residues. The CDR3 spells CAWSAGQGLAKNIQYF. The CDR3 DNA reads TGTGCCTGGAGCGCCGGACAGGGACTAGCCAAAAACATTCAGTACTTC.

The chain joins TRBV5-6 to TRBJ2-4; 7 bases are shared with TRBD1. The trim removed 1 base at V and 4 bases at J, leaving 2 bases unmatched. Germline lookup yields CDR1 SGHDT and CDR2 YYEEEE. The CDR3 covers 14 residues. CDR3 sequence reads: CASSLRQGKNIQYF. CDR3 coding DNA: TGTGCCAGCAGCTTGCGACAGGGAAAAAACATTCAGTACTTC.

The genes are TRBV5-4 and TRBJ1-3; D gene unclear. Germline lookup yields CDR1 SGHNT and CDR2 YYREEE (reference sequence). The CDR3 extends over 16 amino acids. V lost 0 bases and J lost 0, with 10 bases in between. The CDR3 region has the DNA TGTGCCAGCAGCTTGGGAGCGGTCGGCTCTGGAAACACCATATATTTT. Protein product: CASSLGAVGSGNTIYF.

This clone was counted only a few times. Other DNA sequences in the sample encode the same CDR3. This chain uses TRBV5-4 with TRBJ2-1; 9 bases match TRBD2. CDR1 SGHNT and CDR2 YYREEE come from the germline V gene (reference sequence). The V gene end was trimmed by 1 base and the J gene end by 1 base; junction bases not matched to a gene: 0. CDR3 length equals 15 residues. The DNA for the CDR3 is TGTGCCAGCAGCTTGAGCGGGAGGTCCTACAATGAGCAGTTCTTC. Amino acids: CASSLSGRSYNEQFF.

The sample holds a few counts of this clone. The chain joins TRBV29-1 to TRBJ2-1, with 9 positions matching TRBD2. The CDR3 contains 13 residues. J gave up 6 bases and V 7 bases, and 7 bases lay outside the gene matches. Germline CDR1 and CDR2: SQVTM and ANQGSEA. The chain's CDR3 is CSARLAVLNEQFF. The CDR3 coding sequence is TGCAGCGCTCGACTAGCGGTCCTCAATGAGCAGTTCTTC.

This clone was seen a handful of times. The chain carries TRBV9 and TRBJ2-7, with 10 bases fitting TRBD2. The CDR3 is 15 amino acids. V lost 4 bases to trimming and J lost 3 bases; unmatched junction nucleotides: 7. Germline assignment: CDR1 SGDLS and CDR2 YYNGEE. This chain's CDR3 is CASSSSSGGVYEQYF. The CDR3 DNA is TGTGCCAGCAGCTCATCTAGCGGGGGAGTCTACGAGCAGTACTTC. Variable domain in full (rest from reference TRBV9 and TRBJ2-7): DSGVTQTPKHLITATGQRVTLRCSPRSGDLSVYWYQQSLDQGLQFLIQYYNGEERAKGNILERFSAQQFPDLHSELNLSSLELGDSALYFCASSSSSGGVYEQYFGPGTRLTVT.

This clone occurred a few times. V is TRBV5-1 and J is TRBJ2-5; 8 bases match TRBD1. The CDR3 spans 14 residues. The V gene's germline CDR1 is SGHRS and CDR2 YFSETQ. After removal of 3 bases from V and 5 bases from J, the junction contained 6 bases not matched to a gene. In DNA, the CDR3 is TGCGCCAGCAGCTCCGGACAGGGTAGGGAGACCCAGTACTTC. Amino acids: CASSSGQGRETQYF.

This chain connects TRBV19 to TRBJ2-6, with a tentative D call TRBD1 (6 bases). The CDR3 has 16 residues. Trimming took 5 bases from V and 4 from J, leaving 15 bases between them. Germline V gene lookup returns CDR1 LNHDA and CDR2 SQIVND (reference sequence). The CDR3: CASSPPWGRGANVLTF. Here the CDR3 DNA reads TGTGCCAGTAGTCCCCCGTGGGGGCGAGGGGCCAACGTCCTGACTTTC.